This T cell receptor beta chain was identified during a study of Ad26.COV2.S vaccination and SARS-CoV-2 variants. Findings and caveats of the study: Measurements of TCR breadth and depth may have given underestimates of the total T cell responses.

The method was immunoSEQ multiplex PCR; TCRdb's version includes in-frame clones alone and lacks a portion of them. The data contain hundreds of thousands of clones, 80% to 90% of them singletons. Concerning this clone: Its specificity is not known.

Treatment noted: about 20 received Ad26.COV2.S at low or high dose, single or two shots; several received placebo; per-sample allocation not given. Samples analyzed were those drawn on day 63 after the first vaccine or placebo injection. The CDR3 is 14 residues long. Germline V gene lookup returns CDR1 KGHDR and CDR2 SFDVKD. The V end lost 8 bases, the J end lost 5 bases, and 17 bases lay between the germline ends. This rearrangement joins TRBV24-1 to TRBJ2-5; D may correspond to TRBD1 or TRBD2 (5 bases each). The TCR sequence derives from a person between 18 and 65 years old who received the Ad26.COV2.S COVID-19 vaccine or a placebo. Sequencing used peripheral blood, obtained in a trial of Ad26.COV2.S vaccine versus placebo. DNA of the CDR3: TGTGCCACCAATCCCGACAGAAGGAGGGAGACCCAGTACTTC. Protein product: CATNPDRRRETQYF.